This TCR beta chain is from a study of blood T cell repertoires in COVID-19. Assay: immunoSEQ multiplex PCR; the TCRdb copy retains only in-frame clones and omits some. The sample consists of 250,000 to 350,000 clones, about 87% of them appearing once. V dropped 6 bases and J dropped 9; count of bases not matched to a gene: 6. This CDR3 is built from 13 residues. The V call is TRBV12-3 or TRBV12-4, the J call TRBJ2-1, with TRBD1 matching 9 bases. The sequenced sample was peripheral blood. This TCR derives from a woman under 40 who had recovered from COVID-19. CDR3 loop: CASSWTGEGEQFF. CDR3 sequence (DNA): TGTGCCAGCAGCTGGACAGGGGAGGGTGAGCAGTTCTTC.